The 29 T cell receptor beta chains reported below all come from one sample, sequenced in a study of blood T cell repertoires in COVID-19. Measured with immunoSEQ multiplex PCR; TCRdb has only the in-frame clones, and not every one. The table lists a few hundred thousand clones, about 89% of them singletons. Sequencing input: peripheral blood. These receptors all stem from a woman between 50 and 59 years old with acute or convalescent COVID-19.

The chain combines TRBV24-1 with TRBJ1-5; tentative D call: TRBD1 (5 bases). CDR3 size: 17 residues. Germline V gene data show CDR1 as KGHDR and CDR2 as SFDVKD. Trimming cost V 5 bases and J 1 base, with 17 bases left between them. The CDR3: CATSALAGGKSNQPQHF. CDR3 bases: TGTGCCACCAGTGCCCTTGCGGGGGGTAAGAGCAATCAGCCCCAGCATTTT.

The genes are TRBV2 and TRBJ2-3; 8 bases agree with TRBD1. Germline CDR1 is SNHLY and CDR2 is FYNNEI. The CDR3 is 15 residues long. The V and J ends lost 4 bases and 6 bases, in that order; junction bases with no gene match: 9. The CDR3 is CASSGPGQGADTQYF. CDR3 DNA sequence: TGTGCCAGCAGTGGCCCCGGACAGGGAGCCGATACGCAGTATTTT.

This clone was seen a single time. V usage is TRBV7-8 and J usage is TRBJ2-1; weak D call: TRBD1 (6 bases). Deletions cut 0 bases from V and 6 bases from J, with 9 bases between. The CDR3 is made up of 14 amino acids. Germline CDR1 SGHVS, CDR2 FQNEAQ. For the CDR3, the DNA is TGTGCCAGCAGCTTAGCCGGGACACTCAATGAGCAGTTCTTC. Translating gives CASSLAGTLNEQFF.

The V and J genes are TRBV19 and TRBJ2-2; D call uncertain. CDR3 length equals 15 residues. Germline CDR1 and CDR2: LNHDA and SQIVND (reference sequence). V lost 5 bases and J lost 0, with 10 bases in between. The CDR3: CASSSRVTNTGELFF. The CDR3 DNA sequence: TGTGCCAGTAGTTCACGGGTCACGAACACCGGGGAGCTGTTTTTT.

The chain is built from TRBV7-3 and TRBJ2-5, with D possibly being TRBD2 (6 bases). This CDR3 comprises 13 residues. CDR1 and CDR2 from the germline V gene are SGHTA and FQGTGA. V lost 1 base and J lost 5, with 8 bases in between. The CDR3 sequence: CASSLIGGETQYF. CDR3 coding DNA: TGTGCCAGCAGCTTAATTGGGGGGGAGACCCAGTACTTC.

DNA for the CDR3: TGTGCCATCAGTGATAGCGGGAGGGCCGAAAATGAGCAGTTCTTC. This codes for CAISDSGRAENEQFF. V usage is TRBV10-3 and J usage is TRBJ2-1, with 11 bases matching TRBD2. The CDR3 has 15 amino acids. V lost 3 bases, J lost 7 bases, and 5 bases stayed unmatched. Germline CDR1 reads ENHRY; CDR2 reads SYGVKD.

This CDR3 is CASSLEEIGYGYTF. The CDR3 nucleotides are TGTGCCAGCAGCTTAGAGGAGATAGGCTATGGCTACACCTTC. This chain connects TRBV5-6 to TRBJ1-2; D unclear. The CDR3 contains 14 residues. Germline lookup yields CDR1 SGHDT and CDR2 YYEEEE. V lost 2 bases, J lost 4 bases, and 12 bases lay in between.

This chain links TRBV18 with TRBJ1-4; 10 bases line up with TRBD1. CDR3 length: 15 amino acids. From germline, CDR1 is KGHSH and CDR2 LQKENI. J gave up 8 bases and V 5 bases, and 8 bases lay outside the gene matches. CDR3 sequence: CASSTTTGGREKLFF. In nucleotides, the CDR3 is TGTGCCAGCTCAACAACGACAGGGGGCCGAGAAAAACTGTTTTTT.

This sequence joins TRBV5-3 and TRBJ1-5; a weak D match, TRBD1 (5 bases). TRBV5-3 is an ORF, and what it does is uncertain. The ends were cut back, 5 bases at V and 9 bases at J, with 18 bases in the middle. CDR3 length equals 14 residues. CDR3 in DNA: TGTGCCAGAAGGCCGAGGAGGGACCGTCGGCCCCAGCATTTT. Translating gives CARRPRRDRRPQHF.

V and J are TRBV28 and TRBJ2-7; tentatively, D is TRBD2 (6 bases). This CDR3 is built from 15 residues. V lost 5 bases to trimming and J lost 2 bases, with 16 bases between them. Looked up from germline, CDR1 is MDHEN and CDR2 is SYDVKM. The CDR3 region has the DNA TGTGCCAGCAGTGCCCCCGGGACTTTTACCTACGAGCAGTACTTC. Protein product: CASSAPGTFTYEQYF.

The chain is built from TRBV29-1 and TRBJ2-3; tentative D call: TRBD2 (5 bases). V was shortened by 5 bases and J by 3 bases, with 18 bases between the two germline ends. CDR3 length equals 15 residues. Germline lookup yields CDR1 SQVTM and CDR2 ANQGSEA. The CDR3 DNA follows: TGCAGCGTTAGGCCGGGATGGGGTCGAACAGATACGCAGTATTTT. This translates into CSVRPGWGRTDTQYF.

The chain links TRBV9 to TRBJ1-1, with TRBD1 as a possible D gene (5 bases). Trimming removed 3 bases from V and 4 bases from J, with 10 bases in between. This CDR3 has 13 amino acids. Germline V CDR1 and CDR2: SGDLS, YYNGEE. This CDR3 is CASSAGGGTEAFF. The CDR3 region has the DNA TGTGCCAGCAGCGCAGGCGGGGGCACTGAAGCTTTCTTT.

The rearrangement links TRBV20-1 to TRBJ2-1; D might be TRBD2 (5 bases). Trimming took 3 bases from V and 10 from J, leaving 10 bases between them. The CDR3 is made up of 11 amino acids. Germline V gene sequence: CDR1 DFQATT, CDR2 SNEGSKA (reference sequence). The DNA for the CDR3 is TGCAGTGCTAGCTCTAGCCACGAGCAGTTCTTC. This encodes CSASSSHEQFF.

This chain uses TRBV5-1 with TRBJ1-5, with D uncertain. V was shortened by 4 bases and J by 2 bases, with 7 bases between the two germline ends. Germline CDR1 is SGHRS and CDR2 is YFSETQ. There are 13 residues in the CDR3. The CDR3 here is CASSETGNQPQHF. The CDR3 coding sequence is TGCGCCAGCAGCGAAACAGGCAATCAGCCCCAGCATTTT.

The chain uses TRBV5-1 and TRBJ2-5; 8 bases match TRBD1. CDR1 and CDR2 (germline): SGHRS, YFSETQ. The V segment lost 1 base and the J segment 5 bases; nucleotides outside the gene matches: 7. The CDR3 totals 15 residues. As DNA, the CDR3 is TGCGCCAGCAGCTTGTGGGGACAGGTAACGGAGACCCAGTACTTC. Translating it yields CASSLWGQVTETQYF.

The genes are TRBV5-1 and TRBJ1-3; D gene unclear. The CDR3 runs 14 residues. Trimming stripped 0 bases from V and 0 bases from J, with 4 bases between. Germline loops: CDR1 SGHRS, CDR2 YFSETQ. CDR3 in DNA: TGCGCCAGCAGCTTGGTCAGCTCTGGAAACACCATATATTTT. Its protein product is CASSLVSSGNTIYF.

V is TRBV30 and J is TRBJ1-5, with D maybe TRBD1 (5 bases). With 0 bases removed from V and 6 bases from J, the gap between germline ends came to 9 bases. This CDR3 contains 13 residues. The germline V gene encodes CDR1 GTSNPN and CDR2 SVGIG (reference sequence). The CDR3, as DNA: TGTGCCTGGAGTGTAGGCGGGGGTCAGCCCCAGCATTTT. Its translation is CAWSVGGGQPQHF.

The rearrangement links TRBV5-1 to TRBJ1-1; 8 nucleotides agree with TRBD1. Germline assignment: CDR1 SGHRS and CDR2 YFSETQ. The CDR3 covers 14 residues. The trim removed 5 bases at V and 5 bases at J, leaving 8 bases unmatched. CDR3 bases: TGCGCCAGCAGACCTCAGGGGGCGGGAACTGAAGCTTTCTTT. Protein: CASRPQGAGTEAFF.

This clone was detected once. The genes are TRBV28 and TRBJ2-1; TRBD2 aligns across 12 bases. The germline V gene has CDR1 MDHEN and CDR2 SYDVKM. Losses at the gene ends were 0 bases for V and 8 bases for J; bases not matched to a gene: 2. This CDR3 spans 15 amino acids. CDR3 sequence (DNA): TGTGCCAGCAGTTTATGGACTAGCGGGAGACATGAGCAGTTCTTC. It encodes CASSLWTSGRHEQFF.

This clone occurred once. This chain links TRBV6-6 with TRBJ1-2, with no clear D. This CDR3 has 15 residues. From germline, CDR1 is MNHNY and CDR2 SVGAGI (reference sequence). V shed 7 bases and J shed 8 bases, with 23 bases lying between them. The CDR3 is CASINGGTPTGGYTF. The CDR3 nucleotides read TGTGCCAGCATCAACGGCGGCACTCCCACCGGAGGCTACACCTTC.

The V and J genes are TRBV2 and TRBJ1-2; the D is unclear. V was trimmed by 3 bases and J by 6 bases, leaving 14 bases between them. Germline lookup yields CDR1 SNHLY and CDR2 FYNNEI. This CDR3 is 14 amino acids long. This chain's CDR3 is CASSDERVFDGYTF. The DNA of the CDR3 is TGTGCCAGCAGTGATGAGAGGGTCTTCGATGGCTACACCTTC.

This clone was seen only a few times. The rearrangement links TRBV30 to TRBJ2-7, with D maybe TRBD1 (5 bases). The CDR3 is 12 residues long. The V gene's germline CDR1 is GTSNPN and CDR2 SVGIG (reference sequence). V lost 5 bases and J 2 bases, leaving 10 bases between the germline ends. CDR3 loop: CAWDRRAYEQYF. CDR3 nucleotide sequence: TGTGCCTGGGACAGAAGAGCCTACGAGCAGTACTTC.

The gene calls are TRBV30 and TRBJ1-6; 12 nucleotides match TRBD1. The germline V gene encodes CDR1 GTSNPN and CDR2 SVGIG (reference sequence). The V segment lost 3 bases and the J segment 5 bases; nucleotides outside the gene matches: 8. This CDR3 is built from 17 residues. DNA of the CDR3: TGTGCCTGGAGCCGATCCGGGACAGGGGGCCATAATTCACCCCTCCACTTT. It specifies CAWSRSGTGGHNSPLHF.

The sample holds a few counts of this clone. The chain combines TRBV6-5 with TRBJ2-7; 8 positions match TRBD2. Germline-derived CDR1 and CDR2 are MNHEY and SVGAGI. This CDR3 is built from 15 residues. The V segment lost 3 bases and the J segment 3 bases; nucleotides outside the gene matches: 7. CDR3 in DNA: TGTGCCAGCAGTTATGGAGCGGGAGCTTTCTACGAGCAGTACTTC. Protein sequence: CASSYGAGAFYEQYF.

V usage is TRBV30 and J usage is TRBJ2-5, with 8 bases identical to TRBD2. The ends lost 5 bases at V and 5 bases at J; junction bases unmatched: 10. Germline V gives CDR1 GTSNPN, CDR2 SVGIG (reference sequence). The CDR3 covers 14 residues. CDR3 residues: CAWFKREKGETQYF. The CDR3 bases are TGTGCCTGGTTCAAGCGGGAGAAGGGGGAGACCCAGTACTTC.

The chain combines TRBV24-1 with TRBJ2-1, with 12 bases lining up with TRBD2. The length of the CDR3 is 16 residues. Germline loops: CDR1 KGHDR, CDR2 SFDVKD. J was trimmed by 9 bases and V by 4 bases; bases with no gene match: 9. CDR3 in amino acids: CATSDPTSGRQGEQFF. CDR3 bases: TGTGCCACCAGTGACCCTACTAGCGGGAGGCAAGGTGAGCAGTTCTTC.

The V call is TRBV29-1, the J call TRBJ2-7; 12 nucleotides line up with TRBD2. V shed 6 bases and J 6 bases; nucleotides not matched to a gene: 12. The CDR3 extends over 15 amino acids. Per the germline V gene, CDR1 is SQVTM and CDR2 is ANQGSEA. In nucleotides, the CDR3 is TGCAGCGTCAGACTAGCGGGAGTCTGGGGCGGCGAGCAGTACTTC. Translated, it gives CSVRLAGVWGGEQYF.

CDR3 sequence: CASSLLGDSPDNEQFF. The CDR3 coding sequence is TGTGCCAGCAGTTTACTAGGAGATAGCCCAGACAATGAGCAGTTCTTC. This chain uses TRBV28 with TRBJ2-1; D uncertain. V was shortened by 2 bases and J by 5 bases, with 16 bases between the two germline ends. CDR1 is MDHEN and CDR2 is SYDVKM in the germline V gene. The CDR3 totals 16 residues.

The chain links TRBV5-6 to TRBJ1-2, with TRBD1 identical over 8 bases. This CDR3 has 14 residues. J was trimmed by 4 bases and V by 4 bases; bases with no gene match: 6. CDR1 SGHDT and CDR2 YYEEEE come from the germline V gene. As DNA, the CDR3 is TGTGCCAGCAGCGCCACGACAGGGGTCTATGGCTACACCTTC. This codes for CASSATTGVYGYTF.